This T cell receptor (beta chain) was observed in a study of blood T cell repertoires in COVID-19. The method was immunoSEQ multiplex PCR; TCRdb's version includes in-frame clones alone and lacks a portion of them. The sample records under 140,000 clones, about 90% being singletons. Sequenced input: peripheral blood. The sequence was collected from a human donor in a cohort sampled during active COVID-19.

The DNA of the CDR3 is TGTGCCTGGAGTGGAGGACTACAAGAGACCCAGTACTTC. It encodes CAWSGGLQETQYF. The J gene is TRBJ2-5, the V gene TRBV30; possibly TRBD2 for D (6 bases). V was pared by 1 base and J by 2 bases, with 8 bases between. The CDR3 is 13 residues long. Germline V gives CDR1 GTSNPN, CDR2 SVGIG (reference sequence).